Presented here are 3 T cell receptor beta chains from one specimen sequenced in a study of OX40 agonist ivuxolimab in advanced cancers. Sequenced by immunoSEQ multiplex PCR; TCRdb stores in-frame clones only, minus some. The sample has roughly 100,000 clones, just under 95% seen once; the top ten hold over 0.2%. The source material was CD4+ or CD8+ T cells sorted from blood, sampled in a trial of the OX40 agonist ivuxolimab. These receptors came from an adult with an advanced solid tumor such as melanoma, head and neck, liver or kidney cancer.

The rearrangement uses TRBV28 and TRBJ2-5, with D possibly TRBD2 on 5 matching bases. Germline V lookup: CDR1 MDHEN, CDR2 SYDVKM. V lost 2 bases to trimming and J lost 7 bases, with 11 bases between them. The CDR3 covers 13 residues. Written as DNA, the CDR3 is TGTGCCAGCAGTTTAAGGTCTCGGGGGACCCAGTACTTC. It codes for CASSLRSRGTQYF.

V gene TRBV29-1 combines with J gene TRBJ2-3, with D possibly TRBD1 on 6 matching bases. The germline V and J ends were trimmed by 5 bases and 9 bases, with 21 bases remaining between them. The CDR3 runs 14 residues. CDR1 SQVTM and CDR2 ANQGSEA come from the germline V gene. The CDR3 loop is CSVLRDNLSGTQYF. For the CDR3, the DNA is TGCAGCGTTCTTCGGGACAACCTTTCTGGGACGCAGTATTTT.

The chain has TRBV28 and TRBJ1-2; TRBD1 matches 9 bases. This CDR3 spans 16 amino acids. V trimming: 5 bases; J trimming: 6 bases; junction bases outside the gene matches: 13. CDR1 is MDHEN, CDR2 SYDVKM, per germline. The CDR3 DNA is TGTGCCAGCAGTCTTCCGGGGGACAGGGCGGTTAATGGCTACACCTTC. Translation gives CASSLPGDRAVNGYTF.